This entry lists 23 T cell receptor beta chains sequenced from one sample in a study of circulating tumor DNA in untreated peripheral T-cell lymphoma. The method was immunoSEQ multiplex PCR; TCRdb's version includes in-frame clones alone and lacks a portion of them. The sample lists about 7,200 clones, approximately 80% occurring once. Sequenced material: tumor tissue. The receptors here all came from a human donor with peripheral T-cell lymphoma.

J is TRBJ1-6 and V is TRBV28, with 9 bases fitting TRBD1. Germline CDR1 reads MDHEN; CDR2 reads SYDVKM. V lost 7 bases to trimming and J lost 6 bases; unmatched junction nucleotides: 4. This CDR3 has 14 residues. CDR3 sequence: CASTDRGVNSPLHF. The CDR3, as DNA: TGTGCCAGCACCGACAGGGGGGTTAATTCACCCCTCCACTTT.

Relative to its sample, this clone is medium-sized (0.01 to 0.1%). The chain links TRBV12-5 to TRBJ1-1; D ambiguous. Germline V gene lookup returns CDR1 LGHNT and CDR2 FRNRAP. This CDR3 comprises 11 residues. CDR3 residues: CADRMNTEAFF. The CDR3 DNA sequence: TGTGCAGATCGTATGAACACTGAAGCTTTCTTT.

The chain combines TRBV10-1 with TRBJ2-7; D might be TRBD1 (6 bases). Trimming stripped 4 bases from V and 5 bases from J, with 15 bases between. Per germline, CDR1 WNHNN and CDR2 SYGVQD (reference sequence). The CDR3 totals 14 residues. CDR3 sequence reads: CASSGYEGVNEQYF. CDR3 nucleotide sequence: TGCGCCAGCAGTGGGTACGAGGGGGTGAACGAGCAGTACTTC.

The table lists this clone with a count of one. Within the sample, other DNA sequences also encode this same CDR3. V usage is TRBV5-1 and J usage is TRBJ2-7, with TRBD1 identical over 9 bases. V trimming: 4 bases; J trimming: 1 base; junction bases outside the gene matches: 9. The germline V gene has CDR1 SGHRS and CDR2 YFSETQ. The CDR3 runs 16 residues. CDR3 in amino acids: CASSHTTGTGSYEQYF. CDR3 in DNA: TGCGCCAGCAGCCATACCACCGGGACAGGGTCCTACGAGCAGTACTTC. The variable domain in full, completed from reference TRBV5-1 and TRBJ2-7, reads KAGVTQTPRYLIKTRGQQVTLSCSPISGHRSVSWYQQTPGQGLQFLFEYFSETQRNKGNFPGRFSGRQFSNSRSEMNVSTLELGDSALYLCASSHTTGTGSYEQYFGPGTRLTVT.

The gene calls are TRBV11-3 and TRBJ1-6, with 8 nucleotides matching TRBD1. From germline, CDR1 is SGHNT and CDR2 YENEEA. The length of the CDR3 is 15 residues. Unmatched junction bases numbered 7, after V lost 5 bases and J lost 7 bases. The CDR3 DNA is TGTGCCAGCAGCACCCAGACAGGGGTCAATTCACCCCTCCACTTT. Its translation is CASSTQTGVNSPLHF.

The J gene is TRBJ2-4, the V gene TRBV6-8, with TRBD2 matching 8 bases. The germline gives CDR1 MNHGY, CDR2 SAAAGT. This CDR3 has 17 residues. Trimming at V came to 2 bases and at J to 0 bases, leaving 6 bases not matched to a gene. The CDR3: CASSYLPSGLAKNIQYF. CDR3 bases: TGTGCCAGCAGTTACCTCCCTAGCGGGTTAGCCAAAAACATTCAGTACTTC.

The CDR3 nucleotides are TGTGCCAGCAGCCCCGGGGTAGCGGGAGGCACAGATACGCAGTATTTT. Protein: CASSPGVAGGTDTQYF. The rearrangement links TRBV14 to TRBJ2-3, with 9 bases matching TRBD2. Germline CDR1 SGHDN, CDR2 FVKESK. Trimming at V came to 4 bases and at J to 1 base, leaving 6 bases not matched to a gene. This CDR3 is built from 16 residues.

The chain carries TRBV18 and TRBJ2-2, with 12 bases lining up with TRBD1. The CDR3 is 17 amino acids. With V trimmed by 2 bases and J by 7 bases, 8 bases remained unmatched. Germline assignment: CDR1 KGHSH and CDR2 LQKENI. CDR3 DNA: TGTGCCAGCTCACCATCCGGGACAGGGGGCGCCGACGGGGAGCTGTTTTTT. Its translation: CASSPSGTGGADGELFF.

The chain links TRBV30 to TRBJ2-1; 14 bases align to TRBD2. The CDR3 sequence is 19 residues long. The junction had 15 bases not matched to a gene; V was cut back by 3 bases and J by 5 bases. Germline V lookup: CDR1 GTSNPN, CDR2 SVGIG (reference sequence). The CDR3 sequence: CAWSLPRTSGGFTNNEQFF. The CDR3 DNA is TGTGCCTGGAGCTTGCCTCGGACTAGCGGGGGGTTTACTAACAATGAGCAGTTCTTC.

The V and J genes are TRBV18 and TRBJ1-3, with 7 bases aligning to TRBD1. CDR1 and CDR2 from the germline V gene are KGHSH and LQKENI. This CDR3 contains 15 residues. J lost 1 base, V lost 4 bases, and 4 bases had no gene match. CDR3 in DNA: TGTGCCAGCTCACAACAGACAGGGTCTGGAAACACCATATATTTT. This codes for CASSQQTGSGNTIYF.

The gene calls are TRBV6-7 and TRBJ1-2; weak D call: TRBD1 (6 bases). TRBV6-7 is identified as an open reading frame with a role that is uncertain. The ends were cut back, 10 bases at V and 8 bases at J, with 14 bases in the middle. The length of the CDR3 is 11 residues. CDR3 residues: CATSTGLGYTF. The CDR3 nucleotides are TGTGCCACGTCGACAGGATTGGGCTACACCTTC.

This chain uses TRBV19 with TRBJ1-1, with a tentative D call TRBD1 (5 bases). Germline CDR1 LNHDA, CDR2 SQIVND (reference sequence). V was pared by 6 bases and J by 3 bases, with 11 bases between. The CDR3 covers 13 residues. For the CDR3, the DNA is TGTGCCAGTAGCTCGCGGGGGGACACTGAAGCTTTCTTT. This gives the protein CASSSRGDTEAFF.

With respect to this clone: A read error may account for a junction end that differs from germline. The CDR3 reads CASSASGTWRVANYGYTF. The CDR3 bases are TGTGCCAGTAGTGCATCCGGGACATGGAGAGTAGCTAACTATGGCTACACCTTT. The rearrangement links TRBV19 to TRBJ1-2; a weak D match, TRBD1 (6 bases). Germline loops: CDR1 LNHDA, CDR2 SQIVND (reference sequence). This CDR3 spans 18 amino acids. The full variable domain, its missing parts supplied by reference TRBV19 and TRBJ1-2, is DGGITQSPKYLFRKEGQNVTLSCEQNLNHDAMYWYRQDPGQGLRLIYYSQIVNDFQKGDIAEGYSVSREKKESFPLTVTSAQKNPTAFYLCASSASGTWRVANYGYTFGSGTRLTVV.

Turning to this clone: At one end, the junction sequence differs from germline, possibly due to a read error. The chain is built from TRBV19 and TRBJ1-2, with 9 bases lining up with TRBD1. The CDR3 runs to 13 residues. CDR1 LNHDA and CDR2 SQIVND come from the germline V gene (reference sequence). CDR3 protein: CASSQQGAAGYTF. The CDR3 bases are TGTGCTAGTAGTCAACAGGGGGCCGCGGGCTACACCTTC.

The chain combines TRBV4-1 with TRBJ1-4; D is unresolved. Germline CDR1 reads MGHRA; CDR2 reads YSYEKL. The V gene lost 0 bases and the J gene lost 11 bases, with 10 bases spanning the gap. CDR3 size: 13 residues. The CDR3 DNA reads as TGCGCCAGCAGCCAAGATCGTATGCTGAAACTGTTTTTT. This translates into CASSQDRMLKLFF.

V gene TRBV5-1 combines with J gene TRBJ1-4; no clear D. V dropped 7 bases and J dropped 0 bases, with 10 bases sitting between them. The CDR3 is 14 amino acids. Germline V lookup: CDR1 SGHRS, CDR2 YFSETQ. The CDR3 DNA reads TGCGCCAGCTCCTATAGCGCAACTAATGAAAAACTGTTTTTT. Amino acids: CASSYSATNEKLFF.

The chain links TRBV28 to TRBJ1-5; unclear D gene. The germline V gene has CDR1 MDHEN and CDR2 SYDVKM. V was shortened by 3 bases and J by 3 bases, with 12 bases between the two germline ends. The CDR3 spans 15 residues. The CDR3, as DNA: TGTGCCAGCAGTTTCCAACTAGGGAACAATCAGCCCCAGCATTTT. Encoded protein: CASSFQLGNNQPQHF.

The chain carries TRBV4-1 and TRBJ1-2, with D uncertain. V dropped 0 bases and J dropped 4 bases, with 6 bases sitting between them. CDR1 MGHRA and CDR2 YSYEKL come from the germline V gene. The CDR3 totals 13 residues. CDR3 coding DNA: TGCGCCAGCAGCCAAGATCTTGGCTATGGCTACACCTTC. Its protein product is CASSQDLGYGYTF.

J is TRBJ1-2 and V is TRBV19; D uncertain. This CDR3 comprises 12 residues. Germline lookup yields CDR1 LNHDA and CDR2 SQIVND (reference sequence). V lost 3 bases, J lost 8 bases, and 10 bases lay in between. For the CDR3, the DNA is TGTGCCAGTAGTATGAGTCAGAAGGGCTACACCTTC. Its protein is CASSMSQKGYTF.

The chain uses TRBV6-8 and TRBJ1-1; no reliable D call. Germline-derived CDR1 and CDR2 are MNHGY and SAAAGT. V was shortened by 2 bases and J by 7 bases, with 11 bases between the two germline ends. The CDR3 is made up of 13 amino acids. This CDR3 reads CASSYGPLLEAFF. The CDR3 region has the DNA TGTGCCAGCAGTTACGGCCCACTCCTTGAAGCTTTCTTT.

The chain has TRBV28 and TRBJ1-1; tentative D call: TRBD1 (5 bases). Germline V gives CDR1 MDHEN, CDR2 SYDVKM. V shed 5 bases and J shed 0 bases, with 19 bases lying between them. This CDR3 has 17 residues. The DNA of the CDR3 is TGTGCCAGCAGTCCCTTGGACACAAGGGGTTTGAACACTGAAGCTTTCTTT. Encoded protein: CASSPLDTRGLNTEAFF.

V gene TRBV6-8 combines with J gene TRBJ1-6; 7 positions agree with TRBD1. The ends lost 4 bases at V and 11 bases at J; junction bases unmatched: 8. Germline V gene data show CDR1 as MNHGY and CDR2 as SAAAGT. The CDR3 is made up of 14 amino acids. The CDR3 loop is CASSSGQPGTPLHF. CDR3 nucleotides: TGTGCCAGCAGTTCGGGACAGCCTGGGACACCCCTCCACTTT.

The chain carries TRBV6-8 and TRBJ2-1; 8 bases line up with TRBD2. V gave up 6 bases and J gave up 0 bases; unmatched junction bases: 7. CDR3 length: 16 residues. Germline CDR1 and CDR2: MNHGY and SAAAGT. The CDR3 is CASSRGRGGSYNEQFF. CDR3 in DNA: TGTGCCAGCAGCAGAGGTCGGGGGGGCTCCTACAATGAGCAGTTCTTC.